A selection of T cell receptor beta chains follows, all from one sample in a study of T cell responses to AZD1222 COVID-19 vaccine. The protocol was immunoSEQ multiplex PCR, while the TCRdb copy is restricted to in-frame clones and leaves out a portion. The data hold roughly 49,000 clones, with about nine tenths observed a single time. The source material was peripheral blood, sampled 28 days after the second AZD1222 dose. These receptors were collected from an adult who received the AZD1222 COVID-19 vaccine. Each CDR3 is given with its conserved first and last residue. Fields, in order: V gene, clone size, D gene, J gene, CDR3 protein, CDR3 DNA. A D gene is named only where the DNA matches it firmly. Clone size is not always given. Where it is, it says once, few, many or a class for expanded clones.

v_call: TRBV7-9; clone_size: NA; d_call: TRBD2; j_call: TRBJ2-1; cdr3_aa: CASSRGVLSSYNEQFF; cdr3_nt: TGTGCCAGCAGCCGGGGGGTCCTGAGCTCCTACAATGAGCAGTTCTTC
v_call: TRBV19; clone_size: NA; d_call: NA; j_call: TRBJ1-2; cdr3_aa: CASSIAPGRMDGYTF; cdr3_nt: TGTGCCAGTAGTATAGCCCCAGGGAGAATGGATGGCTACACCTTC
v_call: TRBV28; clone_size: NA; d_call: NA; j_call: TRBJ1-1; cdr3_aa: CASSSLRRAIADTEAFF; cdr3_nt: TGTGCCAGCAGTTCCCTTCGAAGGGCCATAGCGGACACTGAAGCTTTCTTT
v_call: TRBV18; clone_size: NA; d_call: NA; j_call: TRBJ1-6; cdr3_aa: CASSPGANNSPLHF; cdr3_nt: TGTGCCAGCTCACCAGGGGCGAATAATTCACCCCTCCACTTT
v_call: TRBV27; clone_size: NA; d_call: NA; j_call: TRBJ2-7; cdr3_aa: CASSPAGHSPYEQYF; cdr3_nt: TGTGCCAGCAGTCCAGCGGGACATTCACCCTACGAGCAGTACTTC
v_call: TRBV7-2; clone_size: NA; d_call: NA; j_call: TRBJ2-1; cdr3_aa: CASSSDIVTEQFF; cdr3_nt: TGTGCCAGCAGCTCGGATATAGTGACTGAGCAGTTCTTC
v_call: TRBV28; clone_size: NA; d_call: NA; j_call: TRBJ2-7; cdr3_aa: CASSQPRDRSYEQYF; cdr3_nt: TGTGCCAGCAGTCAGCCTAGGGACCGTTCCTACGAGCAGTACTTC
v_call: TRBV29-1; clone_size: NA; d_call: TRBD2; j_call: TRBJ2-3; cdr3_aa: CSVDGTSGKTDTQYF; cdr3_nt: TGCAGCGTTGACGGTACTAGCGGGAAGACAGATACGCAGTATTTT
v_call: TRBV11-2; clone_size: NA; d_call: NA; j_call: TRBJ1-4; cdr3_aa: CASSFRGVNEKLFF; cdr3_nt: TGTGCCAGCAGCTTTAGAGGTGTTAATGAAAAACTGTTTTTT
v_call: TRBV28; clone_size: NA; d_call: TRBD1; j_call: TRBJ1-5; cdr3_aa: CASRLGQGPNQPQHF; cdr3_nt: TGTGCCAGCAGACTGGGACAGGGCCCTAATCAGCCCCAGCATTTT
v_call: TRBV19; clone_size: NA; d_call: NA; j_call: TRBJ2-5; cdr3_aa: CASSIQGSAKTQYF; cdr3_nt: TGTGCCAGTAGTATCCAGGGGTCGGCTAAGACCCAGTACTTC
v_call: TRBV9; clone_size: NA; d_call: NA; j_call: TRBJ2-7; cdr3_aa: CASSVIAEAGEQYF; cdr3_nt: TGTGCCAGCAGCGTAATAGCGGAGGCGGGGGAGCAGTACTTC
v_call: TRBV6-6; clone_size: NA; d_call: TRBD2; j_call: TRBJ2-1; cdr3_aa: CASSTSGSGLYEQFF; cdr3_nt: TGTGCCAGCAGTACTAGCGGGAGCGGTTTGTATGAGCAGTTCTTC
v_call: TRBV7-2; clone_size: NA; d_call: TRBD1; j_call: TRBJ1-5; cdr3_aa: CASSPYSTGAGQPQHF; cdr3_nt: TGTGCCAGCAGCCCCTACTCGACAGGGGCGGGTCAGCCCCAGCATTTT
v_call: TRBV18; clone_size: NA; d_call: TRBD2; j_call: TRBJ2-5; cdr3_aa: CASSNKAGGGEETQYF; cdr3_nt: TGTGCCAGCTCGAACAAAGCGGGAGGGGGCGAAGAGACCCAGTACTTC
v_call: TRBV29-1; clone_size: NA; d_call: TRBD2; j_call: TRBJ2-1; cdr3_aa: CSVDTSGRVEQFF; cdr3_nt: TGCAGCGTTGACACTAGCGGGAGGGTTGAGCAGTTCTTC
v_call: TRBV28; clone_size: NA; d_call: NA; j_call: TRBJ1-1; cdr3_aa: CARGRGRTEAFF; cdr3_nt: TGTGCCAGAGGGAGGGGACGGACTGAAGCTTTCTTT
v_call: TRBV9; clone_size: NA; d_call: NA; j_call: TRBJ2-3; cdr3_aa: CASSVGDTQYF; cdr3_nt: TGTGCCAGCAGCGTGGGAGATACGCAGTATTTT
v_call: TRBV10-3; clone_size: NA; d_call: TRBD1; j_call: TRBJ2-2; cdr3_aa: CATNPGQTDTGELFF; cdr3_nt: TGTGCCACTAATCCGGGACAGACGGACACCGGGGAGCTGTTTTTT
v_call: TRBV24-1; clone_size: NA; d_call: NA; j_call: TRBJ2-3; cdr3_aa: CATSAADTTRTDTQYF; cdr3_nt: TGTGCCACCAGTGCCGCGGACACCACCCGCACAGATACGCAGTATTTT
v_call: TRBV3-1/TRBV3-2; clone_size: NA; d_call: NA; j_call: TRBJ2-2; cdr3_aa: CASSSEVGTGELFF; cdr3_nt: TGTGCCTCCTCCTCCGAGGTTGGCACCGGGGAGCTGTTTTTT
v_call: TRBV6-1; clone_size: NA; d_call: NA; j_call: TRBJ1-1; cdr3_aa: CASSEPRGYGHSEAFF; cdr3_nt: TGTGCCAGCAGTGAACCTCGGGGCTACGGACATTCCGAAGCTTTCTTT
v_call: TRBV19; clone_size: NA; d_call: NA; j_call: TRBJ1-5; cdr3_aa: CASSAWSNQPQHF; cdr3_nt: TGTGCCAGTAGCGCATGGAGCAATCAGCCCCAGCATTTT
v_call: TRBV6-5; clone_size: NA; d_call: TRBD2; j_call: TRBJ2-2; cdr3_aa: CASSYSPAGDTGELFF; cdr3_nt: TGTGCCAGCAGTTACTCTCCAGCGGGGGACACCGGGGAGCTGTTTTTT
v_call: TRBV5-1; clone_size: once; d_call: TRBD1; j_call: TRBJ1-2; cdr3_aa: CASSPDRVRDGYTF; cdr3_nt: TGCGCCAGCAGCCCGGACAGGGTCCGGGATGGCTACACCTTC